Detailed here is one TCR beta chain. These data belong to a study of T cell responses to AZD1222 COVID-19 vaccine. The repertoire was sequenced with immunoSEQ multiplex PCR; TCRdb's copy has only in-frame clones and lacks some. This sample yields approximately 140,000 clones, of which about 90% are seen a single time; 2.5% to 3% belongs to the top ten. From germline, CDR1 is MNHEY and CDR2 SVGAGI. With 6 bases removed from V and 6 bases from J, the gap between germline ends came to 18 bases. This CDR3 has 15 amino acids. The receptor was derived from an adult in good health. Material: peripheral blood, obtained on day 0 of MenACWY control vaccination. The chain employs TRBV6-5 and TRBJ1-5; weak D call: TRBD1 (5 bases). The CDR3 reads CASSLYGGDGQPQHF. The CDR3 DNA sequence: TGTGCCAGCAGCCTTTATGGGGGGGACGGTCAGCCCCAGCATTTT.